The next 2 T cell receptor beta chains were all read from a single sample in a study of blood T cell repertoires in COVID-19. Using immunoSEQ multiplex PCR, the repertoire was profiled, and TCRdb retains in-frame clones only, with some absent. The sample consists of almost 300,000 clones, roughly 89% of them appearing once. Sequencing was done on a sample of peripheral blood. Source of these receptors: a woman aged 30 to 39 with COVID-19, enrolled during active disease.

The chain uses TRBV19 and TRBJ2-7; TRBD1 aligns across 10 bases. CDR1 LNHDA and CDR2 SQIVND come from the germline V gene (reference sequence). V was clipped by 7 bases and J by 3 bases; unmatched bases: 9. The length of the CDR3 is 15 residues. This chain's CDR3 is CASTPAGTGDYEQYF. The CDR3 DNA reads TGTGCCAGTACCCCAGCCGGGACAGGGGACTACGAGCAGTACTTC.

This sequence joins TRBV4-1 and TRBJ2-5, with D possibly being TRBD1 (7 bases). Gene TRBJ2-7 matches the end of the DNA better, so the J call may be wrong. The CDR3 has 14 amino acids. Germline CDR1 is MGHRA and CDR2 is YSYEKL. CDR3 bases: TGCGCCAGCAGCCAGCGGGACAGACTCGACGAGCAGTACTTC. This codes for CASSQRDRLDEQYF.